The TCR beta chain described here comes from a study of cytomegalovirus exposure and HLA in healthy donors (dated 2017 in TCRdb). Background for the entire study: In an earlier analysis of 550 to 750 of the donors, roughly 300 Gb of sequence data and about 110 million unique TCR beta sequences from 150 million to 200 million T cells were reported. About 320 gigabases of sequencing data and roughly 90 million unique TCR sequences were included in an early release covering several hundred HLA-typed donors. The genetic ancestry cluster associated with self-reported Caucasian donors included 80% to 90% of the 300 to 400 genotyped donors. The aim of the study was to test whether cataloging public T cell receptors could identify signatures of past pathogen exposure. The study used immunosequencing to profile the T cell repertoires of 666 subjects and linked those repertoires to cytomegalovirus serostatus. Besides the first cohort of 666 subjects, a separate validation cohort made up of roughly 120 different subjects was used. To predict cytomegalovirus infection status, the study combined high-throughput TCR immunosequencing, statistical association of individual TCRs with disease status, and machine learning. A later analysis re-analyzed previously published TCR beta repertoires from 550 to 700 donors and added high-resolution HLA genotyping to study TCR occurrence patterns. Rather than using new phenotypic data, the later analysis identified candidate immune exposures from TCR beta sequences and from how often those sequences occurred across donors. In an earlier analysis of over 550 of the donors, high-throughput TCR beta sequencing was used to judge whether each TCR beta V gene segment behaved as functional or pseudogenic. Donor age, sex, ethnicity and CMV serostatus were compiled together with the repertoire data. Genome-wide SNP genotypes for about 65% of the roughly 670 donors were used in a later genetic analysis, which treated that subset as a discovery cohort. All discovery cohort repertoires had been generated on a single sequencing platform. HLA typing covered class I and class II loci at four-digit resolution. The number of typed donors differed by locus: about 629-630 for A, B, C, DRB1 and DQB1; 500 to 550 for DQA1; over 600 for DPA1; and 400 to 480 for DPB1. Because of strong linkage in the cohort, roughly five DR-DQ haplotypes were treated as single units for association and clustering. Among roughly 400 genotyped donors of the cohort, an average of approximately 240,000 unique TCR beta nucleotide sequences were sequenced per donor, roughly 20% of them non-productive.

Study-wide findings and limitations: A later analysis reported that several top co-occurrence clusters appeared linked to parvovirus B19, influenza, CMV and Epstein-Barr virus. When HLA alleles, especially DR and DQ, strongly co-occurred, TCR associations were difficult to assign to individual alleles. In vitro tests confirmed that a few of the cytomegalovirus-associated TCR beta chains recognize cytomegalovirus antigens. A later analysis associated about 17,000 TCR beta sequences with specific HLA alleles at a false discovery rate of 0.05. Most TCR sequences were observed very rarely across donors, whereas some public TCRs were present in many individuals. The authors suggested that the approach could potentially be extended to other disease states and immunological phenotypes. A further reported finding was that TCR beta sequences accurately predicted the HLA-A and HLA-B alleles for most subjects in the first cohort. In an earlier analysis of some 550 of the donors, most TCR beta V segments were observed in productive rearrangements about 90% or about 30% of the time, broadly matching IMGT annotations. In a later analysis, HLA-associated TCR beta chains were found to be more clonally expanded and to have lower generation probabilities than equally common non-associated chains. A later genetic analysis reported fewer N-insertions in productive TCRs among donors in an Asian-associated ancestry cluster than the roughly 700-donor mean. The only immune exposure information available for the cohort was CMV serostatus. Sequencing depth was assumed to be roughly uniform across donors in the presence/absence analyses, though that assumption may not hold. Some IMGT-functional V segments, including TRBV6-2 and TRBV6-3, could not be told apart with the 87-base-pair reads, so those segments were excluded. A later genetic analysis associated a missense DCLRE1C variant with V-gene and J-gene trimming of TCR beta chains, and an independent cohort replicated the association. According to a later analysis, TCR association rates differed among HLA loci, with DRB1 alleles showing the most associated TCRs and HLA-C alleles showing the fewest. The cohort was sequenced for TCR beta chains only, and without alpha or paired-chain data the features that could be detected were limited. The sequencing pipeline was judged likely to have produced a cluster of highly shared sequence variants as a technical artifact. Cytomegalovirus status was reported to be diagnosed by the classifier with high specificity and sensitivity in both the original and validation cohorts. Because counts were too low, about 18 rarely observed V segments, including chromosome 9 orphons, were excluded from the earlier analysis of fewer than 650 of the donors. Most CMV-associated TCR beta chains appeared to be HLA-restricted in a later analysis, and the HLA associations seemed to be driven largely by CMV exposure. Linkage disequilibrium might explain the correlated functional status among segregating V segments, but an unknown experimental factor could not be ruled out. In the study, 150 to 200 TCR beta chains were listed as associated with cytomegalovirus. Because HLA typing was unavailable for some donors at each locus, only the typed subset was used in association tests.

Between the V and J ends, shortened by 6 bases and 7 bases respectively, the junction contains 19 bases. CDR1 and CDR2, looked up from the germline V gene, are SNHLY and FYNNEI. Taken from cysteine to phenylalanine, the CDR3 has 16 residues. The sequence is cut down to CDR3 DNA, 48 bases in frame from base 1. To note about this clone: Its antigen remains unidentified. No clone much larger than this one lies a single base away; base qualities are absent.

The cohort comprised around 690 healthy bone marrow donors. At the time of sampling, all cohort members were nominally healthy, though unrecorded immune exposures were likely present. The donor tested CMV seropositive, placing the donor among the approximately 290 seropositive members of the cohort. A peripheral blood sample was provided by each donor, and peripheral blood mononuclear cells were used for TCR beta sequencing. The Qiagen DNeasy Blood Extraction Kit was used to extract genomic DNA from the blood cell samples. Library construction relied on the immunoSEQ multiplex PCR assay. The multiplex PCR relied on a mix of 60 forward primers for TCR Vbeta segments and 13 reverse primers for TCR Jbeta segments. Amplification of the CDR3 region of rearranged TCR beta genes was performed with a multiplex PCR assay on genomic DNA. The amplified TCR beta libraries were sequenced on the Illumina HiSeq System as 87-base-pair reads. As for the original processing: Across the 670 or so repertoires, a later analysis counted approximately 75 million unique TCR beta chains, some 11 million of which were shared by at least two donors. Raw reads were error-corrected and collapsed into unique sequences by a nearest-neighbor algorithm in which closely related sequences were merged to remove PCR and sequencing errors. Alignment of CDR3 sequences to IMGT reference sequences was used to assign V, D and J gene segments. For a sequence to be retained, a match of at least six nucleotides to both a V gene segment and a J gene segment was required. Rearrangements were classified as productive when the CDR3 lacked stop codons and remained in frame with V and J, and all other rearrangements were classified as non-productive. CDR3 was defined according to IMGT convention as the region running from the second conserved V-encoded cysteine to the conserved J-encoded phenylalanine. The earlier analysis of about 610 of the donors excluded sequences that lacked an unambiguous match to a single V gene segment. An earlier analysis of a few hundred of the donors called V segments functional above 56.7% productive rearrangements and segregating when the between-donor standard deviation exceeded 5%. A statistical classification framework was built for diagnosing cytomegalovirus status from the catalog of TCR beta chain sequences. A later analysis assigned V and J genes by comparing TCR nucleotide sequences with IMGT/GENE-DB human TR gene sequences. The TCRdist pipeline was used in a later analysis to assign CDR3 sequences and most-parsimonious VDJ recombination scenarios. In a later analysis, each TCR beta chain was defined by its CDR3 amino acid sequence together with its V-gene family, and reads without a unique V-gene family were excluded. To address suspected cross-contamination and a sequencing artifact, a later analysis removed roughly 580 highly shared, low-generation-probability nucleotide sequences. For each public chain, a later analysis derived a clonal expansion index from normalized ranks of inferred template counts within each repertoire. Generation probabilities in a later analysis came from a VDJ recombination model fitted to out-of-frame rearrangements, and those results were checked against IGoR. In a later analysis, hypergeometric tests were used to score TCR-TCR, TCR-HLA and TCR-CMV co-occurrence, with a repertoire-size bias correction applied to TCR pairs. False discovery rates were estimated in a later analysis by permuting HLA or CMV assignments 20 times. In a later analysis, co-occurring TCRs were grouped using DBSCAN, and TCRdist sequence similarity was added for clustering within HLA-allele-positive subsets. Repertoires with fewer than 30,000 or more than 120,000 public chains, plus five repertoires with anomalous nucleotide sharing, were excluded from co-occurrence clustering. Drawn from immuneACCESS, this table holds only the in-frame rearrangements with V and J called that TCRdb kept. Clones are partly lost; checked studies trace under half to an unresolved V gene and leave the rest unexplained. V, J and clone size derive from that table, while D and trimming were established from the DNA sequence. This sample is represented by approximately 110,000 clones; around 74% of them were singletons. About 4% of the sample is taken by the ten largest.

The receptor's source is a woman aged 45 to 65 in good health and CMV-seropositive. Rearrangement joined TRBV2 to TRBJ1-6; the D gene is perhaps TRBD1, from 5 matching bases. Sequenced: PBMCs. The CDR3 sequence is CASSKTVGAGNSPLHF. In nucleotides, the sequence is TGTGCCAGCAGCAAAACAGTCGGGGCGGGAAATTCACCCCTCCACTTT. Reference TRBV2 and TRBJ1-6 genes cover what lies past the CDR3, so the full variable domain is EPEVTQTPSHQVTQMGQEVILRCVPISNHLYFYWYRQILGQKVEFLVSFYNNEISEKSEIFDDQFSVERPDGSNFTLKIRSTKLEDSAMYFCASSKTVGAGNSPLHFGNGTRLTVT.